This T cell receptor beta chain was recovered during a study of blood T cell repertoires in COVID-19. Background on the study: T cells, B-cell-depleted T cells, or PBMCs provided the cDNA or gDNA that served as material.

This CDR3 region has 14 residues. Germline-derived CDR1 and CDR2 are SEHNR and FQNEAQ (reference sequence). J gave up 7 bases and V 4 bases, and 9 bases lay outside the gene matches. TCRdb's table, derived via immunoSEQ multiplex PCR, lists solely in-frame clones and lacks some. This repertoire shows around 110,000 clones, 84% found once; its top ten account for 13% to 15%. Sequencing was performed on peripheral blood. The chain combines TRBV7-9 with TRBJ2-5, with 7 bases identical to TRBD2. This sequence originates from a woman aged 60-70 years with acute or convalescent COVID-19. The CDR3 is CASSSSGTTGTQYF. The CDR3 DNA reads as TGTGCCAGCAGCTCATCCGGGACTACCGGGACCCAGTACTTC.